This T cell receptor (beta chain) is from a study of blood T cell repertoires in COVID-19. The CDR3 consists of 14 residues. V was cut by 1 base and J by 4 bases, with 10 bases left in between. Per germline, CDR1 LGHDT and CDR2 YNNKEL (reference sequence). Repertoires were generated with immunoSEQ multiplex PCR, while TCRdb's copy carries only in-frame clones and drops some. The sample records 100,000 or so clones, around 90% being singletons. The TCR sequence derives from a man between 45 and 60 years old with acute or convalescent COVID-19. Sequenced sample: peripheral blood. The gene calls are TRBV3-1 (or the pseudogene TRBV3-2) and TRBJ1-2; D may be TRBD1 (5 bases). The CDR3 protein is CASSQGRGSYGYTF. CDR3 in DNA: TGTGCCAGCAGCCAAGGCCGGGGGAGCTATGGCTACACCTTC.